Listed here are 7 T cell receptor beta chains from one sample, sequenced in a study of T cell responses to AZD1222 COVID-19 vaccine. TCRdb keeps only in-frame clones here, not all; method: immunoSEQ multiplex PCR. The sample has under 200,000 clones, roughly nine tenths seen once. Sequencing was performed on peripheral blood, taken on day 0 of AZD1222 vaccination. The receptor set was obtained from an adult in good health.

The rearrangement uses TRBV5-1 and TRBJ1-4; 11 nucleotides match TRBD1. CDR1 is SGHRS, CDR2 YFSETQ, per germline. This CDR3 has 16 residues. The V gene end was trimmed by 4 bases and the J gene end by 2 bases; junction bases not matched to a gene: 4. CDR3 region: CASSRTGGATNEKLFF. The CDR3 DNA sequence: TGCGCCAGCAGCAGGACAGGGGGCGCGACTAATGAAAAACTGTTTTTT.

This chain links TRBV14 with TRBJ1-2, with D possibly being TRBD1 (6 bases). Trimming pared 3 bases from V and 9 bases from J, leaving 17 bases between. CDR3 length equals 14 residues. In germline, CDR1 is SGHDN, CDR2 FVKESK. This chain's CDR3 is CASSQGASPRSYTF. The DNA for the CDR3 is TGTGCCAGCAGCCAGGGGGCTTCGCCTCGGAGCTACACCTTC.

The V gene is TRBV2, the J gene TRBJ2-7, with 7 bases that match TRBD1. CDR3 length: 12 residues. Per the germline V gene, CDR1 is SNHLY and CDR2 is FYNNEI. J lost 1 base, V lost 8 bases, and 2 bases had no gene match. CDR3 in amino acids: CASGGQSYEQYF. The CDR3 region has the DNA TGTGCCAGCGGGGGACAGTCCTACGAGCAGTACTTC.

This chain connects TRBV19 to TRBJ1-1; D uncertain. The germline V gene has CDR1 LNHDA and CDR2 SQIVND (reference sequence). Trimming removed 0 bases at V and 0 bases at J, with 8 bases between. The length of the CDR3 is 15 residues. For the CDR3, the DNA is TGTGCCAGTAGTATAGATGGCACAGTGAACACTGAAGCTTTCTTT. The encoded protein is CASSIDGTVNTEAFF.

The V gene is TRBV3-1 (or the pseudogene TRBV3-2), the J gene TRBJ2-5; D call uncertain. This CDR3 has 16 amino acids. Trimming pared 1 base from V and 0 bases from J, leaving 12 bases between. Germline V gene data show CDR1 as LGHDT and CDR2 as YNNKEL (reference sequence). CDR3 loop: CASSQVVPFNQETQYF. The CDR3 nucleotides read TGTGCCAGCAGCCAAGTGGTCCCATTCAACCAAGAGACCCAGTACTTC.

The V gene is TRBV28, the J gene TRBJ2-5; the match to TRBD1 covers 7 bases. This CDR3 has 16 amino acids. J was trimmed by 5 bases and V by 5 bases; bases with no gene match: 14. The germline gives CDR1 MDHEN, CDR2 SYDVKM. Here the CDR3 DNA reads TGTGCCAGCAGTCCCCGAGGGGGCGCCTTTGGGGAGACCCAGTACTTC. Translation: CASSPRGGAFGETQYF.

The chain uses TRBV4-1 and TRBJ2-5, with D perhaps TRBD1 or TRBD2 (5 bases each). V was clipped by 4 bases and J by 1 base, with 16 bases between them. CDR3 length equals 16 residues. Germline V gives CDR1 MGHRA, CDR2 YSYEKL. The CDR3 DNA reads TGCGCCAGCAGCCCAACGGGGACGGCCGGCCAAGAGACCCAGTACTTC. This sequence encodes CASSPTGTAGQETQYF.